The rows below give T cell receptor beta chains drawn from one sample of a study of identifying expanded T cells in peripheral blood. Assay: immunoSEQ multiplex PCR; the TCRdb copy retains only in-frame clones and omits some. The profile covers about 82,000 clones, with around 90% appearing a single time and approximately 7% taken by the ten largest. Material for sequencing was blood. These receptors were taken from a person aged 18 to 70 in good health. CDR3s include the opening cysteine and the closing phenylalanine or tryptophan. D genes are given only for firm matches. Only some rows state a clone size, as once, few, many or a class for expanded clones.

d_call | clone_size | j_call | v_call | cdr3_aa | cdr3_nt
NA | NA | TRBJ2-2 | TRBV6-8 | CASSYSILSRREDTGELFF | TGTGCCAGCAGTTACTCGATTTTATCGAGGAGGGAGGACACCGGGGAGCTGTTTTTT
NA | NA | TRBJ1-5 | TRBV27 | CASSLFSTPYSNQPQHF | TGTGCCAGCAGTTTATTCAGCACTCCTTATAGCAATCAGCCCCAGCATTTT
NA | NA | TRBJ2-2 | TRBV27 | CASRRMGGELFF | TGTGCCAGCAGAAGGATGGGGGGGGAGCTGTTTTTT
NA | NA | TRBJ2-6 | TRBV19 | CASGPRGSGANVLTF | TGTGCCAGTGGACCAAGGGGGTCTGGGGCCAACGTCCTGACTTTC
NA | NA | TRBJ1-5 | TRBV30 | CAWSGGSNQPQHF | TGTGCCTGGAGTGGGGGTAGCAATCAGCCCCAGCATTTT
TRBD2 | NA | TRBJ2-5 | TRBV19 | CASRGLAEYQETQYF | TGTGCCAGTAGGGGACTAGCGGAGTACCAAGAGACCCAGTACTTC
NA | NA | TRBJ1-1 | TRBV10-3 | CAISESWGKDTEAFF | TGTGCCATCAGTGAGTCATGGGGGAAGGACACTGAAGCTTTCTTT
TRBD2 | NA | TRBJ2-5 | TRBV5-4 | CASSPGLAGNQETQYF | TGTGCCAGCAGCCCGGGACTAGCGGGGAACCAAGAGACCCAGTACTTC
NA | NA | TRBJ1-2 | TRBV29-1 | CSGLYPNYGYTF | TGCAGCGGACTGTACCCTAACTATGGCTACACCTTC
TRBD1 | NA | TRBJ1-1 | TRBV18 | CASIQGLGNTEAFF | TGTGCCAGTATACAGGGGCTTGGTAACACTGAAGCTTTCTTT
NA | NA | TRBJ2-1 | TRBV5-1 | CASSPLDGGAYNEQFF | TGCGCCAGCAGCCCCCTGGACGGGGGCGCCTACAATGAGCAGTTCTTC
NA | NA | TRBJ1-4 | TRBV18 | CASSPRDLGAEKLFF | TGTGCCAGCTCACCCCGAGATCTGGGGGCTGAAAAACTGTTTTTT
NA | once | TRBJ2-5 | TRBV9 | CASSVGGNQETQYF | TGTGCCAGCAGCGTAGGGGGAAACCAAGAGACCCAGTACTTC
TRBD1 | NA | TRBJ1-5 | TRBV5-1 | CASSRTGGNQPQHF | TGCGCCAGCAGTCGGACAGGGGGCAATCAGCCCCAGCATTTT
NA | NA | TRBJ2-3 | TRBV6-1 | CASSGHSPTDTQYF | TGTGCCAGCAGTGGACACTCACCCACAGATACGCAGTATTTT
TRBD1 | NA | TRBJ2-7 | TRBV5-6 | CASSFGTVPYEQYF | TGTGCCAGCAGCTTTGGGACAGTACCCTACGAGCAGTACTTC
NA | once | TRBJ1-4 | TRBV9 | CASSLIREVFF | TGTGCCAGCAGTCTCATAAGGGAAGTGTTTTTT
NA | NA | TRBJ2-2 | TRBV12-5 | CASGLLLGVDTGELFF | TGTGCTAGTGGCTTATTGTTGGGGGTGGACACCGGGGAGCTGTTTTTT
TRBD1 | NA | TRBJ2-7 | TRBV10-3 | CAVQPDRSYEQYF | TGTGCCGTCCAGCCGGACAGGTCCTACGAGCAGTACTTC
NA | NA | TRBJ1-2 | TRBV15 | CATSQRDTVYGYTF | TGTGCCACCAGCCAACGGGACACCGTCTATGGCTACACCTTC
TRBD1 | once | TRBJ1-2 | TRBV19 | CASSPTTGGNYGYTF | TGTGCCAGTAGTCCAACGACAGGGGGAAACTATGGCTACACCTTC
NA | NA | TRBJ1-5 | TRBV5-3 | CARSLASGQGVHSNQPQHF | TGTGCCAGAAGCTTGGCCTCTGGACAAGGGGTCCATAGCAATCAGCCCCAGCATTTT
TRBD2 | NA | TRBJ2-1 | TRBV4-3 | CASSQGGTSDFGNEQFF | TGCGCCAGCAGCCAAGGGGGGACTAGCGATTTCGGCAATGAGCAGTTCTTC
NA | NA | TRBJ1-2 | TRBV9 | CASSVNSYGYTF | TGTGCCAGCAGCGTAAACAGCTATGGCTACACCTTC
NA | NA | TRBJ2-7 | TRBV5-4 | CASSLDWREQYF | TGTGCCAGCAGCTTGGATTGGAGGGAGCAGTACTTC
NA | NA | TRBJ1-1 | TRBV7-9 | CASSPWTAEEAFF | TGTGCCAGCAGCCCTTGGACGGCTGAAGAAGCTTTCTTT
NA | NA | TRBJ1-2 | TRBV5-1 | CASSPDPGSSHYGYTF | TGCGCCAGCAGCCCCGATCCGGGGTCAAGCCACTATGGCTACACCTTC
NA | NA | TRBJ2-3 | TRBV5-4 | CASSLEELAMDTQYF | TGTGCCAGCAGCTTGGAGGAACTGGCCATGGATACGCAGTATTTT
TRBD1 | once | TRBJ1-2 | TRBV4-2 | CASSQTGGANGYTF | TGTGCCAGCAGCCAAACAGGGGGCGCGAATGGCTACACCTTC
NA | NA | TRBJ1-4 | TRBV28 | CASSLFTGEKLFF | TGTGCCAGCAGCTTATTTACAGGGGAAAAACTGTTTTTT
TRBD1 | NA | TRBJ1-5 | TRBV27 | CASSFTGQAGQPQHF | TGTGCCAGCAGTTTCACAGGACAGGCGGGTCAGCCCCAGCATTTT
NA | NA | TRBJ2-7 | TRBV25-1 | CASRREGTPYEQYF | TGTGCCAGCAGAAGAGAGGGGACCCCCTACGAGCAGTACTTC
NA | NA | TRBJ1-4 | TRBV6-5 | CASSYSGDGGEKLFF | TGTGCCAGCAGTTACTCAGGGGACGGTGGAGAAAAACTGTTTTTT
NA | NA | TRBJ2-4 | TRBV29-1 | CSAQKGNIQYF | TGCAGCGCTCAAAAGGGGAACATTCAGTACTTC
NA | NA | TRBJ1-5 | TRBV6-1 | CASSLSGEFNQPQHF | TGTGCCAGCAGTTTATCAGGGGAATTCAATCAGCCCCAGCATTTT
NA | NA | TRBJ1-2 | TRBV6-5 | CASSYSRDRLVSYTF | TGTGCCAGCAGTTACTCCAGGGACCGACTCGTGAGCTACACCTTC
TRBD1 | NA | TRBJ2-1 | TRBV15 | CATSRDRSRGEQFF | TGTGCCACCAGCCGGGACAGGTCTAGGGGTGAGCAGTTCTTC
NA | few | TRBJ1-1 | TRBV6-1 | CASGVRGAEAFF | TGTGCCAGTGGAGTCCGGGGGGCAGAAGCTTTCTTT
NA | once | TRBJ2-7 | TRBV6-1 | CASKGLVTYEQYF | TGTGCCAGCAAGGGTTTAGTGACCTACGAGCAGTACTTC
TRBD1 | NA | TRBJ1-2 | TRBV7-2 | CASSLATGGIGGYTF | TGTGCCAGCAGCTTAGCTACAGGGGGCATCGGCGGCTACACCTTC
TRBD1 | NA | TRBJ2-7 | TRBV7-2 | CASSISGGTGFYEQYF | TGTGCCAGCAGCATATCGGGCGGGACAGGGTTCTACGAGCAGTACTTC
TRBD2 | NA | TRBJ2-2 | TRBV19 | CASSQLATNTGELFF | TGTGCCAGTTCACAACTAGCGACGAACACCGGGGAGCTGTTTTTT
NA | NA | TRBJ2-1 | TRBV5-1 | CASSVGLAGEEQFF | TGCGCCAGCAGCGTGGGGCTAGCTGGGGAGGAGCAGTTCTTC
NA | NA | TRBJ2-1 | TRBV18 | CASSPGVYNEQFF | TGTGCCAGCTCTCCAGGGGTCTACAATGAGCAGTTCTTC
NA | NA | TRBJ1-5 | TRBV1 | CTSSQDRGDSVCNQPQHF | TGCACCAGCAGCCAAGATCGAGGGGACAGTGTCTGCAATCAGCCCCAGCATTTT
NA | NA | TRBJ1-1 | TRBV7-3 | CASSSSGALNTEAFF | TGTGCCAGCAGCTCTTCGGGGGCGTTGAACACTGAAGCTTTCTTT
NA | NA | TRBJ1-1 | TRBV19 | CASSMWQNTEAFF | TGTGCCAGTAGTATGTGGCAGAACACTGAAGCTTTCTTT
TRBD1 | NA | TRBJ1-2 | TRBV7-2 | CASSSAGTGSYGYTF | TGTGCCAGCAGCTCCGCCGGGACAGGGTCATATGGCTACACCTTC